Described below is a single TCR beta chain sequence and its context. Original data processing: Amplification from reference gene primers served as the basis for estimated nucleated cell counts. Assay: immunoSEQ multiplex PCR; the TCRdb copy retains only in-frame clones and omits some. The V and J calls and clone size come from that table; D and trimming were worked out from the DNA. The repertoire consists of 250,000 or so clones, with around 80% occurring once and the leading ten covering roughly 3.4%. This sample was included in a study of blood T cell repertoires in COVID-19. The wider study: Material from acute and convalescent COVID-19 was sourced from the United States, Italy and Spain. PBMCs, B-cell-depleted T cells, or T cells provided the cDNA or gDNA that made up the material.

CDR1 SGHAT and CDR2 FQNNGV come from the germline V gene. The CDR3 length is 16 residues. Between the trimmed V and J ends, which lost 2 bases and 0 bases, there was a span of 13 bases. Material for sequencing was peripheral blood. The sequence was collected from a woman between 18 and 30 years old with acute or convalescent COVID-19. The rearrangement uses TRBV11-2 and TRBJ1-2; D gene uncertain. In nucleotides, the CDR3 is TGTGCCAGCAGCTTACTTGGCAGTTCAGCTAACTATGGCTACACCTTC. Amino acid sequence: CASSLLGSSANYGYTF.